The clone carrying this TCR beta chain was seen more than once but under ten times. Its specificity is not known. TCRdb re-derived calls from the reads in MiXCR, one entry per CDR3 protein. The top ten clones hold around 15% of a sample with some 920,000 distinct CDR3 sequences, approximately 30% of them seen once. The sample originates from a study of T cell repertoires in cytomegalovirus infection. Study context: Carrying CMV and the relevant HLA type showed in public TCR beta signatures.

The trim removed 6 bases at V and 7 bases at J, leaving 11 bases unmatched. Germline V lookup: CDR1 LGHNA, CDR2 YNFKEQ. The CDR3 sequence is 14 residues long. Sequencing was performed on cultured CD8+ T cells from PBMCs, taken from culture after CMV antigen stimulation. The rearrangement links TRBV4-2 to TRBJ1-1; TRBD1 matches 7 bases. This TCR was sampled from a human donor in good health (CMV status not recorded). Some clones in this sample may be carry-over from other donors' samples. The CDR3 coding sequence is TGTGCCAGCAGTCAATCAGGGGGGAGGGATGAAGCTTTCTTT. Translating it yields CASSQSGGRDEAFF.